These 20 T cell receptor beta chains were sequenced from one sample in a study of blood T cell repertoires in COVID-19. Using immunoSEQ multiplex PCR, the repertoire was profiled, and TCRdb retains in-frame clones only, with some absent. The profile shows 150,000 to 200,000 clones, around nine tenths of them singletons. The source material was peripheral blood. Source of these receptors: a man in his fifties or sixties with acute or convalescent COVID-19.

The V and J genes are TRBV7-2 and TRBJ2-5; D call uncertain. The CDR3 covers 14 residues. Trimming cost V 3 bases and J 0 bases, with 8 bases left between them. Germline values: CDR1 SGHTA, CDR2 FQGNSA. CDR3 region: CASSFNTNQETQYF. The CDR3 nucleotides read TGTGCCAGCAGCTTTAACACAAACCAAGAGACCCAGTACTTC.

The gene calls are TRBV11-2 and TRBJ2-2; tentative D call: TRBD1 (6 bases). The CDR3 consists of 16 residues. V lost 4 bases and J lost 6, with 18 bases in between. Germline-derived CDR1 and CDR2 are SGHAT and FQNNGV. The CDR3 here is CASSSYRDMRAGELFF. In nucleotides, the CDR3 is TGTGCCAGCAGCTCATACCGGGACATGCGGGCCGGGGAGCTGTTTTTT.

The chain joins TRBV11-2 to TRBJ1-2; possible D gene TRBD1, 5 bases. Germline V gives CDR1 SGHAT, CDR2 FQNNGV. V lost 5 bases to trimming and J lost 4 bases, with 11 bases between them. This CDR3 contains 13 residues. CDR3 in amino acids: CASSQDTLYGYTF. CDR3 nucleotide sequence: TGTGCCAGCAGCCAGGACACGCTCTATGGCTACACCTTC.

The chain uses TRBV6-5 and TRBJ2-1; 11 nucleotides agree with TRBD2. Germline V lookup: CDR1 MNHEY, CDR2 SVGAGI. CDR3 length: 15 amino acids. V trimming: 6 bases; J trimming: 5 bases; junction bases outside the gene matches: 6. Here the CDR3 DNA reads TGTGCCAGCAGACCGCTAGCGGGGGGCCACAATGAGCAGTTCTTC. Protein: CASRPLAGGHNEQFF.

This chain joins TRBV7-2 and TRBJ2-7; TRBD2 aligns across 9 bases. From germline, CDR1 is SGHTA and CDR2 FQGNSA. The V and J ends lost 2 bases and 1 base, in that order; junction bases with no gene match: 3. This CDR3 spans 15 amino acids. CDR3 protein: CASSLTSGSSYEQYV. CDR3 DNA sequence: TGTGCCAGCAGCTTAACTAGCGGGTCTTCCTACGAGCAGTACGTC.

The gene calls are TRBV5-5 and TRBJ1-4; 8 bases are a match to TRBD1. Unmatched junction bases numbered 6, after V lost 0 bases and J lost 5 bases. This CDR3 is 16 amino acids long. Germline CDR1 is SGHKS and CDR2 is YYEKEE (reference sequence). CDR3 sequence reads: CASSLARGQGNEKLFF. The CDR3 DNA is TGTGCCAGCAGCTTGGCCCGAGGACAGGGAAATGAAAAACTGTTTTTT. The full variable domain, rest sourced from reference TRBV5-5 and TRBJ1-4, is DAGVTQSPTHLIKTRGQQVTLRCSPISGHKSVSWYQQVLGQGPQFIFQYYEKEERGRGNFPDRFSARQFPNYSSELNVNALLLGDSALYLCASSLARGQGNEKLFFGSGTQLSVL.

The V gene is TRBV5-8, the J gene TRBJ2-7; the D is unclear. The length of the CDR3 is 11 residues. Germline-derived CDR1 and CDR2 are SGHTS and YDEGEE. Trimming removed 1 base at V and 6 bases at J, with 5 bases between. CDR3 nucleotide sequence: TGTGCCAGCAGCTTGTTGCGCGAGCAGTACTTC. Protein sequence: CASSLLREQYF.

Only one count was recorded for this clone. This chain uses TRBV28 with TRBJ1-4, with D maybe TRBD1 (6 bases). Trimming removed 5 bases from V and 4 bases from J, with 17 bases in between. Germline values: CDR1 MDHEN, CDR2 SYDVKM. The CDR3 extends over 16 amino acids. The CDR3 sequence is CASSPTGTVLNEKLFF. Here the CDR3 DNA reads TGTGCCAGCAGTCCCACAGGGACGGTCCTTAATGAAAAACTGTTTTTT.

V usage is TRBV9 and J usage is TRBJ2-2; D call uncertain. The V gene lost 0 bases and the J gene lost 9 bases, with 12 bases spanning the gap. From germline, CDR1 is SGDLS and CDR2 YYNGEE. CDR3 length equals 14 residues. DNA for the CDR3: TGTGCCAGCAGCGTAGCTTACAGCCACCGGGAGCTGTTTTTT. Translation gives CASSVAYSHRELFF.

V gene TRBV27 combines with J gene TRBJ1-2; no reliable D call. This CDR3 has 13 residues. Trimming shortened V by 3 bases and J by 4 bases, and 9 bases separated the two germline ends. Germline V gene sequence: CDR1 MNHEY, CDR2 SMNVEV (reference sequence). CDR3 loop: CASSFRPTYGYTF. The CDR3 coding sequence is TGTGCCAGCAGTTTCAGGCCTACCTATGGCTACACCTTC.

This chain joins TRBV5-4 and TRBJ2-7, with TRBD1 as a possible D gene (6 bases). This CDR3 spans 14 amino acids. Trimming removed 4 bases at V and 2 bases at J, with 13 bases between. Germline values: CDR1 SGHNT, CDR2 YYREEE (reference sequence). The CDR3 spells CASSPQGPTYEQYF. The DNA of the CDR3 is TGTGCCAGCAGCCCTCAGGGGCCTACCTACGAGCAGTACTTC.

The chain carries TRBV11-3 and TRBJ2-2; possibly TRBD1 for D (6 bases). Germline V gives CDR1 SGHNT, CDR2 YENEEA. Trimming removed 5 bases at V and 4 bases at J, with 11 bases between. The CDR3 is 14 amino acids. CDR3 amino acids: CASSPGHLTGELFF. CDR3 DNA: TGTGCCAGCAGCCCGGGACACCTCACCGGGGAGCTGTTTTTT.

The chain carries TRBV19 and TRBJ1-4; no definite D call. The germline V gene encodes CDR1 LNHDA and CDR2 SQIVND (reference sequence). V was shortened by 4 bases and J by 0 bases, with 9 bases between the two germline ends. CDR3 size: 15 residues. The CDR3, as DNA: TGTGCCAGTAGTAGCAGATACCCAACTAATGAAAAACTGTTTTTT. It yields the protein CASSSRYPTNEKLFF.

CDR3 bases: TGTGCCAGCAGTGGCTCCGAGGTTTATCAGCCCCAGCATTTT. Translating it yields CASSGSEVYQPQHF. The chain carries TRBV28 and TRBJ1-5; D not resolved. Trimming took off 5 bases at V and 5 bases at J, with 13 bases between the two ends. The CDR3 is made up of 14 amino acids. Germline lookup yields CDR1 MDHEN and CDR2 SYDVKM.

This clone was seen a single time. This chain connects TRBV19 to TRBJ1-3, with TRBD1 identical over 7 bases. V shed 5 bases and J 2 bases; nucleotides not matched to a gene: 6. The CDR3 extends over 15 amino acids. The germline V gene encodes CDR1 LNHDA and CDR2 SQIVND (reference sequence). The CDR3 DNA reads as TGTGCCAGTAGTTCCCGACAGGGAACTGGAAACACCATATATTTT. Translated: CASSSRQGTGNTIYF.

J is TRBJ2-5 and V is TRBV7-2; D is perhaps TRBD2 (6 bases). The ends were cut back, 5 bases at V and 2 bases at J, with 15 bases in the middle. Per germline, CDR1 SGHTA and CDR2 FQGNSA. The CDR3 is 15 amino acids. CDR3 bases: TGTGCCAGCAGCCCCGGGACTCGGAATCAAGAGACCCAGTACTTC. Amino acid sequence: CASSPGTRNQETQYF.

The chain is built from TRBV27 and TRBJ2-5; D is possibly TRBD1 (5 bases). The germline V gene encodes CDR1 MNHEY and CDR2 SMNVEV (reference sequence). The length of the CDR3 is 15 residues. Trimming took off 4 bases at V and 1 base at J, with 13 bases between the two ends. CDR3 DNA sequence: TGTGCCAGCAGTTCAATCGGACACCTCCAAGAGACCCAGTACTTC. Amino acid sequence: CASSSIGHLQETQYF.

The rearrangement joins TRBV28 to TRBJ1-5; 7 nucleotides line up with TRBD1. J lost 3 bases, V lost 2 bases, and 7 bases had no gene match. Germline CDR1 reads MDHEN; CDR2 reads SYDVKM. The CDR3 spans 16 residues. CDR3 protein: CASSLGSRGNNQPQHF. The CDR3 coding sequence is TGTGCCAGCAGTTTAGGGTCCAGGGGGAACAATCAGCCCCAGCATTTT.

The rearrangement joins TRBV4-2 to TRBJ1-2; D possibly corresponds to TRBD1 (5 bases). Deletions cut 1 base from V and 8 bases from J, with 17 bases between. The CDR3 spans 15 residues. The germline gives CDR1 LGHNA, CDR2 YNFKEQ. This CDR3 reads CASSQAIGGGEGYTF. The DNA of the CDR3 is TGTGCCAGCAGCCAAGCCATTGGGGGAGGAGAAGGCTACACCTTC.

The CDR3 reads CAWSQAGGTEAFF. In DNA, the CDR3 is TGTGCCTGGAGCCAGGCTGGAGGGACTGAAGCTTTCTTT. The V gene is TRBV30, the J gene TRBJ1-1, with D unclear. CDR1 and CDR2 (germline): GTSNPN, SVGIG (reference sequence). The CDR3 consists of 13 residues. The V gene lost 3 bases and the J gene lost 5 bases, with 13 bases spanning the gap.